The 11 T cell receptor beta chains given below trace back to one sample, sequenced in a study of PD-1 blockade in classical Hodgkin lymphoma. Only in-frame clones appear in the TCRdb table, and some are missing; sequencing was by immunoSEQ multiplex PCR. The data show about 25,000 clones, around 75% seen once. Time point of the sample: cycle 4 day 1 (C4D1), after five to seven weeks of nivolumab. Each patient's relapse followed autologous stem cell transplantation, and brentuximab vedotin exposure varied. Magnetic negative selection was used to purify CD4+ T cells from PBMCs that had been thawed. The sequences come from CD4+ T cells from blood, collected before the fourth cycle of nivolumab. All receptors derive from a human donor with classical Hodgkin lymphoma.

This clone was seen more than once but under ten times. The chain carries TRBV28 and TRBJ1-5; the D is unclear. Trimming left V 5 bases short and J 4 bases short, with 3 bases between. The CDR3 is 11 amino acids. In germline, CDR1 is MDHEN, CDR2 SYDVKM. CDR3 DNA: TGTGCCAGCAGTGGAAATCAGCCCCAGCATTTT. This codes for CASSGNQPQHF.

The chain links TRBV7-3 to TRBJ2-1; TRBD2 aligns across 7 bases. The CDR3 spans 16 residues. Germline CDR1 reads SGHTA; CDR2 reads FQGTGA. Unmatched junction bases numbered 15, after V lost 5 bases and J lost 8 bases. CDR3 bases: TGTGCCAGCAGCACTCTTGGACTAGGACCCGCAGATGAGCAGTTCTTC. It is translated as CASSTLGLGPADEQFF. The whole variable domain, filled in from reference TRBV7-3 and TRBJ2-1, reads GAGVSQTPSNKVTEKGKYVELRCDPISGHTALYWYRQSLGQGPEFLIYFQGTGAADDSGLPNDRFFAVRPEGSVSTLKIQRTERGDSAVYLCASSTLGLGPADEQFFGPGTRLTVL.

V gene TRBV27 combines with J gene TRBJ1-3, with D perhaps matching TRBD1 (5 bases). The germline gives CDR1 MNHEY, CDR2 SMNVEV (reference sequence). V lost 5 bases to trimming and J lost 5 bases, with 13 bases between them. The CDR3 covers 14 residues. CDR3 protein: CASSDDSLRNTIYF. DNA of the CDR3: TGTGCCAGCAGTGACGACAGCTTACGAAACACCATATATTTT.

The rearrangement uses TRBV7-8 and TRBJ1-2; D might be TRBD1 (6 bases). Germline CDR1 SGHVS, CDR2 FQNEAQ. CDR3 length equals 14 residues. The V end lost 2 bases, the J end lost 6 bases, and 13 bases lay between the germline ends. This CDR3 is CASSLSRTAHGYTF. As DNA, the CDR3 is TGTGCCAGCAGCTTAAGTAGGACAGCCCATGGCTACACCTTC.

This clone was recorded only once. V is TRBV18 and J is TRBJ1-1, with D tentatively TRBD1 (5 bases). CDR1 is KGHSH and CDR2 is LQKENI in the germline V gene. V dropped 3 bases and J dropped 3 bases, with 14 bases sitting between them. The length of the CDR3 is 15 residues. The chain's CDR3 is CASSPRGAMDTEAFF. CDR3 bases: TGTGCCAGCTCACCGAGGGGCGCGATGGACACTGAAGCTTTCTTT. The whole variable domain, remainder taken from reference TRBV18 and TRBJ1-1, is NAGVMQNPRHLVRRRGQEARLRCSPMKGHSHVYWYRQLPEEGLKFMVYLQKENIIDESGMPKERFSAEFPKEGPSILRIQQVVRGDSAAYFCASSPRGAMDTEAFFGQGTRLTVV.

The sample holds one count of this clone. The chain has TRBV27 and TRBJ1-2; D is undetermined. Per the germline V gene, CDR1 is MNHEY and CDR2 is SMNVEV (reference sequence). V lost 5 bases, J lost 8 bases, and 18 bases lay in between. This CDR3 is built from 14 residues. The CDR3 here is CASSPDMNPGGYTF. The CDR3 nucleotides read TGTGCCAGCAGTCCAGACATGAACCCCGGGGGCTACACCTTC.

This chain uses TRBV7-8 with TRBJ1-5; no firm D call. CDR3 length: 15 amino acids. The V and J ends lost 0 bases and 2 bases respectively, with 8 bases between them. The germline V gene has CDR1 SGHVS and CDR2 FQNEAQ. This chain's CDR3 is CASSLAPWGNQPQHF. CDR3 nucleotides: TGTGCCAGCAGCTTAGCCCCGTGGGGCAATCAGCCCCAGCATTTT.

This rearrangement joins TRBV28 to TRBJ1-2; perhaps TRBD1 as D (6 bases). Germline assignment: CDR1 MDHEN and CDR2 SYDVKM. Trimming took 6 bases from V and 4 from J, leaving 24 bases between them. The CDR3 spans 17 residues. The CDR3 sequence is CASSGLVAGGRGYGYTF. The CDR3 DNA reads as TGTGCCAGCAGCGGACTTGTCGCGGGGGGGCGAGGCTATGGCTACACCTTC.

The V call is TRBV7-3, the J call TRBJ2-1, with 8 bases aligning to TRBD2. J gave up 5 bases and V 5 bases, and 8 bases lay outside the gene matches. The germline V gene has CDR1 SGHTA and CDR2 FQGTGA. CDR3 length equals 15 residues. The DNA for the CDR3 is TGTGCCAGCAGCCGTGGGGCGGGGGGCAACAATGAGCAGTTCTTC. Encoded protein: CASSRGAGGNNEQFF.

The chain has TRBV7-2 and TRBJ1-2; no definite D call. The CDR3 length is 13 residues. Germline CDR1 and CDR2: SGHTA and FQGNSA. V lost 3 bases to trimming and J lost 4 bases, with 9 bases between them. In DNA, the CDR3 is TGTGCCAGCAGCTTCATGATTAGCTATGGCTACACCTTC. Its translation is CASSFMISYGYTF.

The rearrangement links TRBV9 to TRBJ1-2; 9 nucleotides match TRBD1. The trim removed 4 bases at V and 8 bases at J, leaving 18 bases unmatched. The CDR3 contains 17 residues. CDR1 is SGDLS and CDR2 is YYNGEE in the germline V gene. In nucleotides, the CDR3 is TGTGCCAGCAGCTCAATACCCCCCACAGGGGGCGAGCGGGGCTACACCTTC. Translating it yields CASSSIPPTGGERGYTF. Drawing the rest from reference TRBV9 and TRBJ1-2, the complete variable domain is DSGVTQTPKHLITATGQRVTLRCSPRSGDLSVYWYQQSLDQGLQFLIQYYNGEERAKGNILERFSAQQFPDLHSELNLSSLELGDSALYFCASSSIPPTGGERGYTFGSGTRLTVV.